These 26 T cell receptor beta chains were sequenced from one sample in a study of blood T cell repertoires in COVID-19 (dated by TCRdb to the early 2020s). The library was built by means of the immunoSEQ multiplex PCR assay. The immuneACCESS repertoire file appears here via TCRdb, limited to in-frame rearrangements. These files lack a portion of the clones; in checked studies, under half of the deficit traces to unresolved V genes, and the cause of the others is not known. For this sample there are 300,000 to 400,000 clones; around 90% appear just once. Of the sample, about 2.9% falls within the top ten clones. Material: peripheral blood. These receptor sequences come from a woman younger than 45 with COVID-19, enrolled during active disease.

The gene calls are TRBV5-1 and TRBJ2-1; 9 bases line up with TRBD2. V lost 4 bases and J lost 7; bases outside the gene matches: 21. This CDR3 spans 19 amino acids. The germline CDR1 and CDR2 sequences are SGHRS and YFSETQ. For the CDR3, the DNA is TGCGCCAGCAGCCCGACAGGGACCGTGGCGGGAGGGGTGGGAAATGAGCAGTTCTTC. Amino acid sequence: CASSPTGTVAGGVGNEQFF.

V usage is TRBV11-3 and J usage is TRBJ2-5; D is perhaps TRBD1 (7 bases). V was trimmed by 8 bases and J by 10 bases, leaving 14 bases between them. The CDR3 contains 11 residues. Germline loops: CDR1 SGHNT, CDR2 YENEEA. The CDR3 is CASGGRGVQYF. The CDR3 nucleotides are TGTGCCAGCGGGGGCAGGGGGGTCCAGTACTTC.

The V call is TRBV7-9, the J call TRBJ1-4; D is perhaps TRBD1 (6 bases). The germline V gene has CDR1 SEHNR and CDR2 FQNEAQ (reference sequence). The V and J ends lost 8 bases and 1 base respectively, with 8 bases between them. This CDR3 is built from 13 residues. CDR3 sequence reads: CASLGGTNEKLFF. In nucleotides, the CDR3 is TGTGCCAGCCTAGGGGGAACTAATGAAAAACTGTTTTTT. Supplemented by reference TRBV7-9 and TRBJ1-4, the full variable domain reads DTGVSQNPRHKITKRGQNVTFRCDPISEHNRLYWYRQTLGQGPEFLTYFQNEAQLEKSRLLSDRFSAERPKGSFSTLEIQRTEQGDSAMYLCASLGGTNEKLFFGSGTQLSVL.

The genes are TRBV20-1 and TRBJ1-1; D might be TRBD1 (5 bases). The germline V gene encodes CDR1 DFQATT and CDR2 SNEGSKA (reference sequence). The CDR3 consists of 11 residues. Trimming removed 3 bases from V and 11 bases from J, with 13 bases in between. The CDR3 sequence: CSASKQVGAFF. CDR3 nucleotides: TGCAGTGCTAGCAAACAGGTAGGCGCTTTCTTT.

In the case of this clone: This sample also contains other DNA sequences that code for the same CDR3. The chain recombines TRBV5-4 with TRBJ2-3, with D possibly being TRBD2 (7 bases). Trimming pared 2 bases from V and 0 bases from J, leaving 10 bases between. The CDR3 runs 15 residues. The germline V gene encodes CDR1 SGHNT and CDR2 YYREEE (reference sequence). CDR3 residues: CASSLGGVSTDTQYF. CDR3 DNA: TGTGCCAGCAGCTTAGGGGGGGTAAGCACAGATACGCAGTATTTT.

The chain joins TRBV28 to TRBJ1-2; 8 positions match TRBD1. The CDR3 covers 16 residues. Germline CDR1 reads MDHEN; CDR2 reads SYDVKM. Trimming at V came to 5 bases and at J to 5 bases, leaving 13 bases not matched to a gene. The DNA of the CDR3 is TGTGCCAGCAGTGAATCGCCGCCAGGGGGCCATTATGGCTACACCTTC. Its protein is CASSESPPGGHYGYTF.

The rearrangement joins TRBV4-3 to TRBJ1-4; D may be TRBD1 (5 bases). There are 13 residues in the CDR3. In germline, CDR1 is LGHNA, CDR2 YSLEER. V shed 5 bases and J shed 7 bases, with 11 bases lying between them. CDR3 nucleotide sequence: TGCGCCAGCAGCAGGGGAGGGATTGAAAAACTGTTTTTT. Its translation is CASSRGGIEKLFF.

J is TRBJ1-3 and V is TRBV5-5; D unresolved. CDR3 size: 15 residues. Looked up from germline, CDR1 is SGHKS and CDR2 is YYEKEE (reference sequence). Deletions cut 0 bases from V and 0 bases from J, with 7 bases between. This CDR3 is CASSLEAGSGNTIYF. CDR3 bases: TGTGCCAGCAGCTTGGAGGCAGGCTCTGGAAACACCATATATTTT.

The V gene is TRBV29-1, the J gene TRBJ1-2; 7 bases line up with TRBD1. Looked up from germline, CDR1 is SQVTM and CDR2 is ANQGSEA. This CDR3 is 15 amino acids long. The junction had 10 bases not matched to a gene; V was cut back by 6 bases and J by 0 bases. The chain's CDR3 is CSVGTALRANYGYTF. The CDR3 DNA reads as TGCAGCGTCGGGACAGCCCTGAGAGCTAACTATGGCTACACCTTC.

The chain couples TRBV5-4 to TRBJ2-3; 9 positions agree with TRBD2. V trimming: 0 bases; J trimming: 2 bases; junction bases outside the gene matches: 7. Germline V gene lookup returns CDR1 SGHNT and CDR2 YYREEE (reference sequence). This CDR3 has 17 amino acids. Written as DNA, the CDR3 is TGTGCCAGCAGCTTGGCGGGGAGACTAGCGGACACAGATACGCAGTATTTT. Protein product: CASSLAGRLADTDTQYF.

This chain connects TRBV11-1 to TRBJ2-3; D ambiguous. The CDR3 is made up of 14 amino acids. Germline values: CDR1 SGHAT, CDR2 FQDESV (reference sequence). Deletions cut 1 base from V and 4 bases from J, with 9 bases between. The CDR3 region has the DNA TGTGCCAGCAGCTTAGACGTAGAAGCAGATACGCAGTATTTT. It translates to CASSLDVEADTQYF.

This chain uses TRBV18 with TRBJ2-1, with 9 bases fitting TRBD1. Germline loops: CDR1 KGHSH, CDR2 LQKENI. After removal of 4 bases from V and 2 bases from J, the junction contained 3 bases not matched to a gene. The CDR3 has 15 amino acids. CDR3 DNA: TGTGCCAGCTCACAACAGGGGGCCCCCTACAATGAGCAGTTCTTC. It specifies CASSQQGAPYNEQFF.

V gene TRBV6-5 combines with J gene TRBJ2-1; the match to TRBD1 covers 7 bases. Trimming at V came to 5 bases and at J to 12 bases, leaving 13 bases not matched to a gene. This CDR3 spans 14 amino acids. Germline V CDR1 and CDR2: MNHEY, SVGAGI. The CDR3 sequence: CASSSGQAYTRQFF. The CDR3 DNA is TGTGCCAGCAGTAGTGGACAGGCATACACGAGGCAGTTCTTC.

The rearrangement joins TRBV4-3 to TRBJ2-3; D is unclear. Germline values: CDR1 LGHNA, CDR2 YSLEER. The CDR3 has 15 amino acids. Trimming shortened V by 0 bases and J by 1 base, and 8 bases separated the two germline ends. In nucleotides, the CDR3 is TGCGCCAGCAGCCAAGAGCGACACCGCACAGATACGCAGTATTTT. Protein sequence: CASSQERHRTDTQYF.

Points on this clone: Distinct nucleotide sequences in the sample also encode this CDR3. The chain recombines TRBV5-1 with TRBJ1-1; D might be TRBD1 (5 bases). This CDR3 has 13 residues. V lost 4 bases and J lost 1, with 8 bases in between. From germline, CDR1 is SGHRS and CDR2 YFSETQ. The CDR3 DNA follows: TGCGCCAGCAGCATTGACAGGAACACTGAAGCTTTCTTT. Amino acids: CASSIDRNTEAFF.

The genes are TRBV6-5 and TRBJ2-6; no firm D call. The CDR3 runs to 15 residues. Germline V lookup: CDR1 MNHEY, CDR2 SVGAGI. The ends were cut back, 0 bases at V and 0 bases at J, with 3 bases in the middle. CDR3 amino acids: CASSYSSSGANVLTF. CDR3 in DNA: TGTGCCAGCAGTTACTCGAGCTCTGGGGCCAACGTCCTGACTTTC.

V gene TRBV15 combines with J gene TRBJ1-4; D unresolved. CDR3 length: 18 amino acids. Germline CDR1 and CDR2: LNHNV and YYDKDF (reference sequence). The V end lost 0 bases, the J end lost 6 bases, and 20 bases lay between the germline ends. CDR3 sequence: CATSRDPRRGAQYEKLFF. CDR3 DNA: TGTGCCACCAGCAGAGATCCCCGAAGAGGAGCCCAATATGAAAAACTGTTTTTT.

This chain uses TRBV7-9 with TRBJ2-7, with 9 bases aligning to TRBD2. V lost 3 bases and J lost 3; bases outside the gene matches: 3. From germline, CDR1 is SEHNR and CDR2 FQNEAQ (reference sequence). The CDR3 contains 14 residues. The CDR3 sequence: CASSFGTSSYEQYV. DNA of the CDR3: TGTGCCAGCAGCTTCGGGACTAGCAGCTACGAGCAGTACGTC.

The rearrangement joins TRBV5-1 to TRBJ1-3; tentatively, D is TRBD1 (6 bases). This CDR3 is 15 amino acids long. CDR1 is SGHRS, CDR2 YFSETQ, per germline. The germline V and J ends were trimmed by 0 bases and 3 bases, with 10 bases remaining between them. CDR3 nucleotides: TGCGCCAGCAGCTTGGCGGGGGGCGATGGAAACACCATATATTTT. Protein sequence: CASSLAGGDGNTIYF.

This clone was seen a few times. The CDR3 region has the DNA TGTGCCCAGGGGGCGTCTGGAAACACCATATATTTT. It translates to CAQGASGNTIYF. The chain uses TRBV10-3 and TRBJ1-3, with TRBD1 matching over 8 bases. This CDR3 has 12 amino acids. The germline CDR1 and CDR2 sequences are ENHRY and SYGVKD. J was trimmed by 1 base and V by 11 bases; bases with no gene match: 1.

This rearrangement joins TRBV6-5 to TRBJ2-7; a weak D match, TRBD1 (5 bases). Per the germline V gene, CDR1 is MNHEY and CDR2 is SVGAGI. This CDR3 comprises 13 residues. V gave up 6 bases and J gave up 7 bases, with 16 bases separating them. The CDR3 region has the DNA TGTGCCAGCAGCCTGGACATTTTAGGAGAGCAGTACTTC. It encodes CASSLDILGEQYF.

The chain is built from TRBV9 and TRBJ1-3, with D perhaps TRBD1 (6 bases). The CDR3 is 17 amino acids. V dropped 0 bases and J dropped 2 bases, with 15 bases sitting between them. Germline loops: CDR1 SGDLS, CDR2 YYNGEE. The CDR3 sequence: CASSVEVVGGAGNTIYF. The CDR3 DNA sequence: TGTGCCAGCAGCGTAGAGGTCGTTGGGGGCGCTGGAAACACCATATATTTT.

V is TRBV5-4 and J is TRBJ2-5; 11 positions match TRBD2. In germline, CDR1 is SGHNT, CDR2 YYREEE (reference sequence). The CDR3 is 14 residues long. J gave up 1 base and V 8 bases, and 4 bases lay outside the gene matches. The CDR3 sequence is CASRLAGIQETQYF. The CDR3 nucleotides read TGTGCCAGTCGACTAGCGGGGATCCAAGAGACCCAGTACTTC.

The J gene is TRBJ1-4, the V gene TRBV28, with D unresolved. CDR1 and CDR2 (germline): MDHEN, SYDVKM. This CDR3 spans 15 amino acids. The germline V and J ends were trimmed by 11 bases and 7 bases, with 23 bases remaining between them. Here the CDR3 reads CAVPEGRGGIEKLFF. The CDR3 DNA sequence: TGTGCCGTGCCGGAGGGTCGGGGAGGTATTGAAAAACTGTTTTTT.

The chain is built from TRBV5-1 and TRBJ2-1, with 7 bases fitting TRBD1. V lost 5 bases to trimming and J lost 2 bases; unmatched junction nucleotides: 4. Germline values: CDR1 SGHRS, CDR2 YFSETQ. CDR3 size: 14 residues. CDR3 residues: CASSSGGPYNEQFF. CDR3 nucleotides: TGCGCCAGCAGTTCAGGGGGTCCCTACAATGAGCAGTTCTTC.

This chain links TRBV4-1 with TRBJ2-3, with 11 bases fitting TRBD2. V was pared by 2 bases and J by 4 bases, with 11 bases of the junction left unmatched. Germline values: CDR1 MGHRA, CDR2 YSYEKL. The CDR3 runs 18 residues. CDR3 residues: CASSQFLAGGSQADTQYF. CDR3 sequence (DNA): TGCGCCAGCAGCCAATTTCTAGCGGGAGGAAGTCAGGCAGATACGCAGTATTTT.